These T cell receptor beta chains were read from a single sample in a study of metastatic and nonmetastatic thyroid tumors. MiXCR reprocessed the PCR reads for TCRdb. The data hold about 7,000 clones, with over 15% observed a single time. Specimen: adjacent normal tissue. The receptors derive from a male donor with papillary thyroid cancer or a benign thyroid nodule (not recorded which). Some clones in this sample may be carry-over from other donors' samples. Each CDR3 is given with its conserved first and last residue. A D gene is named only where the DNA matches it firmly. The size of a clone is reported for some rows only, either as once, few or many, or as a class for expanded clones.

clone_size	v_call	d_call	cdr3_length	j_call	cdr3_aa	cdr3_nt
few	TRBV6-1	NA	13	TRBJ2-3	CASRSLVADTQYF	TGTGCCAGCAGGTCCTTAGTAGCAGATACGCAGTATTTT
few	TRBV6-1	TRBD1	12	TRBJ2-1	CASSAEQGAHDF	TGTGCCAGCAGTGCTGAACAGGGGGCGCACGACTTC
few	TRBV28	TRBD2	14	TRBJ2-1	CASREAGGDNEQFF	TGTGCCAGCAGGGAAGCGGGAGGGGATAATGAGCAGTTCTTC
medium-sized	TRBV5-1	NA	17	TRBJ1-2	CASSPRLAPGENNGYTF	TGCGCCAGCAGCCCCCGATTGGCTCCGGGAGAAAACAATGGCTACACCTTC
NA	TRBV14	TRBD2	16	TRBJ2-1	CASSQARLAGNNEQFF	TGTGCCAGCAGCCAAGCTAGACTAGCGGGAAACAATGAGCAGTTCTTC
many	TRBV4-2	TRBD2	15	TRBJ2-7	CASSQDRGDSYEQYF	TGTGCCAGCAGCCAAGATCGGGGGGACTCCTACGAGCAGTACTTC
NA	TRBV20-1	NA	14	TRBJ2-6	CSARLLSGANVLTF	TGCAGTGCTAGACTCCTCTCTGGGGCCAACGTCCTGACTTTC
once	TRBV19	TRBD2	17	TRBJ2-4	CASSIGGLAGEGVIQYF	TGTGCCAGTAGTATAGGCGGACTGGCGGGAGAAGGGGTCATTCAGTACTTC
many	TRBV6-1	NA	15	TRBJ1-2	CASSEAGGYDYGYTF	TGTGCCAGCAGTGAAGCCGGGGGCTATGACTATGGCTACACCTTC
NA	TRBV6-1	NA	14	TRBJ1-1	CASSEAWAGTEAFF	TGTGCCAGCAGTGAAGCGTGGGCGGGCACTGAAGCTTTCTTT
few	TRBV2	NA	14	TRBJ2-3	CASSEDGRGATQYF	TGTGCCAGCAGTGAAGACGGGAGAGGGGCTACGCAGTATTTT
NA	TRBV7-2	NA	13	TRBJ2-3	CASSSLFTNTQYF	TGTGCCAGCAGCTCTCTGTTTACCAATACGCAGTATTTT
many	TRBV6-2/TRBV6-3	TRBD1	15	TRBJ2-7	CASSPWTGLSYEQYF	TGTGCCAGCAGCCCTTGGACAGGCCTCTCCTACGAGCAGTACTTC
NA	TRBV6-1	TRBD1	15	TRBJ1-1	CASIRDREGNTEAFF	TGTGCCAGCATAAGAGACAGGGAAGGAAATACTGAAGCTTTCTTT
many	TRBV20-1	NA	15	TRBJ1-5	CSARDQHGNLRPQHF	TGCAGTGCTAGAGATCAGCACGGGAACCTACGGCCCCAGCATTTT
NA	TRBV27	TRBD1	14	TRBJ2-1	CASSGTGVTNEQFF	TGTGCCAGCAGTGGGACAGGGGTAACGAATGAGCAGTTCTTC
NA	TRBV7-7	NA	14	TRBJ2-1	CASSLAGRYNEQFF	TGTGCTAGCAGCTTAGCCGGGCGGTACAATGAGCAGTTCTTC
few	TRBV9	TRBD1	15	TRBJ2-3	CASSANAGGPDTQYF	TGTGCCAGCAGCGCTAACGCAGGGGGCCCAGATACGCAGTATTTT
few	TRBV7-8	NA	13	TRBJ1-1	CASSSTPGTEAFF	TGTGCCAGCAGCTCAACCCCGGGCACTGAAGCTTTCTTT
few	TRBV28	NA	15	TRBJ1-5	CASSLVRTTLQPQHF	TGTGCCAGCAGTTTAGTACGGACTACCTTACAGCCCCAGCATTTT
few	TRBV6-1	NA	15	TRBJ2-1	CVSSEWAGGYNEQFF	TGTGTCAGCAGTGAATGGGCAGGAGGATACAATGAGCAGTTCTTC
few	TRBV2	TRBD1	13	TRBJ1-1	CASSRTGYTEAFF	TGTGCCAGCAGCCGGACAGGCTACACTGAAGCTTTCTTT
many	TRBV12-3/TRBV12-4	NA	13	TRBJ2-2	CASASVNTGELFF	TGTGCCAGCGCCAGCGTGAACACCGGGGAGCTGTTTTTT
few	TRBV12-3/TRBV12-4	TRBD2	18	TRBJ2-5	CASSFQGLADRYQETQYF	TGTGCCAGCAGTTTCCAGGGACTAGCGGACCGGTACCAAGAGACCCAGTACTTC
few	TRBV12-3/TRBV12-4	NA	13	TRBJ1-3	CASSDSTGNTIYF	TGTGCCAGCAGTGACAGTACTGGAAACACCATATATTTT
NA	TRBV6-1	NA	12	TRBJ1-1	CASSSIQAEAFF	TGTGCCAGCTCCTCTATCCAAGCTGAAGCTTTCTTT
medium-sized	TRBV6-1	TRBD2	15	TRBJ2-1	CASSEWVAGYNEQFF	TGTGCCAGCAGTGAATGGGTAGCGGGGTACAATGAGCAGTTCTTC
NA	TRBV14	TRBD1	13	TRBJ1-2	CASSQLSQGAVTF	TGTGCCAGCAGCCAACTCTCACAGGGGGCAGTGACCTTC
many	TRBV12-3/TRBV12-4	NA	13	TRBJ1-1	CASSFRGYTEAFF	TGTGCCAGCAGTTTTAGGGGGTACACTGAAGCTTTCTTT
medium-sized	TRBV28	NA	12	TRBJ1-1	CASRDPNTEAFF	TGTGCCAGCAGGGACCCGAACACTGAAGCTTTCTTT
NA	TRBV20-1	NA	12	TRBJ1-5	CSARDGGQPQHF	TGCAGTGCTAGAGATGGAGGTCAGCCCCAGCATTTT
NA	TRBV2	NA	13	TRBJ2-1	CASKRDRNNEQFF	TGTGCCAGCAAGCGGGACAGAAACAATGAGCAGTTCTTC
few	TRBV2	TRBD1	15	TRBJ2-1	CASSAGTGAYNEQFF	TGTGCCAGCAGTGCCGGGACAGGCGCCTACAATGAGCAGTTCTTC
NA	TRBV20-1	TRBD1	16	TRBJ1-5	CSARGGDSGRNQPQHF	TGCAGTGCTAGAGGAGGGGACAGTGGACGCAATCAGCCCCAGCATTTT
few	TRBV6-2/TRBV6-3	NA	14	TRBJ1-1	CASSFLGANTEAFF	TGTGCCAGCAGTTTCTTAGGGGCGAACACTGAAGCTTTCTTT
NA	TRBV6-1	TRBD1	16	TRBJ1-5	CASSGSGTGVNQPQHF	TGTGCCAGCAGTGGTTCCGGGACAGGGGTTAATCAGCCCCAGCATTTT
NA	TRBV11-2	NA	16	TRBJ1-1	CASSLVGTGIASEAFF	TGTGCCAGCAGCTTAGTTGGCACAGGGATTGCCTCTGAAGCTTTCTTT
NA	TRBV20-1	TRBD1	14	TRBJ1-5	CSAPDRGSNQPQHF	TGCAGTGCCCCGGACAGGGGGAGCAATCAGCCCCAGCATTTT
many	TRBV10-1	TRBD2	14	TRBJ2-3	CASRESGRSGTQYF	TGCGCCAGCAGGGAGAGCGGGAGGAGCGGTACGCAGTATTTT
NA	TRBV6-2/TRBV6-3	NA	15	TRBJ1-3	CASSYRGGSGNTIYF	TGTGCCAGCAGTTACAGAGGGGGGTCTGGAAACACCATATATTTT
few	TRBV30	NA	16	TRBJ1-2	CAWSPPGQGANYGYTF	TGTGCCTGGAGTCCGCCGGGGCAGGGAGCTAACTATGGCTACACCTTC
NA	TRBV6-5	TRBD2	13	TRBJ2-1	CASSQEAGGGQFF	TGTGCCAGCAGCCAGGAGGCGGGGGGCGGGCAGTTCTTC
few	TRBV5-1	NA	14	TRBJ2-7	CASSLPTQSYEQYF	TGCGCCAGCAGCTTACCTACACAGTCCTACGAGCAGTACTTC
few	TRBV6-4	NA	13	TRBJ1-5	CASIYRGDQPQHF	TGTGCCAGCATTTACCGGGGGGATCAGCCCCAGCATTTT
NA	TRBV5-1	TRBD1	13	TRBJ1-3	CASSWDRGNTIYF	TGCGCCAGCAGCTGGGACAGGGGAAACACCATATATTTT
NA	TRBV6-1	NA	13	TRBJ2-7	CASSEGTDYEQYF	TGTGCCAGCAGTGAAGGAACAGACTACGAGCAGTACTTC
NA	TRBV5-6	NA	15	TRBJ2-5	CASSSIRIRPETQYF	TGTGCCAGCAGCTCGATTCGGATCCGTCCCGAGACCCAGTACTTC
medium-sized	TRBV6-6	TRBD2	19	TRBJ2-1	CASADRTSGRHGWVNEQFF	TGTGCCAGCGCCGATAGGACTAGCGGGAGACATGGTTGGGTCAATGAGCAGTTCTTC